This TCR beta chain was observed in a study of T cells in Graves' hyperthyroidism and ophthalmopathy (dated by TCRdb to the late 2010s). Background on the whole study: TCR V-J signatures able to tell the groups apart were searched for in a discovery cohort of some 100 patients, of whom more than 40 had Graves' ophthalmopathy and roughly 57 had stable Graves' hyperthyroidism. Prospective prediction of ophthalmopathy was tested in an independent validation cohort consisting of roughly 20 hyperthyroidism patients and some 17 patients who later progressed to ophthalmopathy. For training and testing, the 100 patients in the discovery cohort were randomly divided in a 7:3 ratio. The study also compared thyroid tissue and blood T-cell repertoires from five or six Graves' hyperthyroidism patients. Once sampling was done, hyperthyroidism patients were given methimazole at a starting dose of 30 mg daily, whereas ophthalmopathy patients were given high-dose intravenous methylprednisolone. According to the paper, TCR Vbeta CDR3 sequencing was carried out on 120 to 150 peripheral blood samples, which came from 40 to 45 ophthalmopathy, under 80 hyperthyroidism and roughly 17 progressor patients. The research as a whole found: In validation, the model predicted progression to ophthalmopathy a median of about 6 months before onset, with about 67% sensitivity and 72.22% specificity. No statistical method was used to fix the sample size in advance, and group allocation was not hidden from the investigators. Blood samples also contained most of the expanded thyroid clonotypes (frequency above 0.001), which suggests that blood repertoires may reflect thyroid immune responses. A 13 V-J signature model separated ophthalmopathy from stable hyperthyroidism, with around 88% sensitivity and roughly 84% specificity in cross-validation and 80%/75% in testing.

Remarks on this clonotype: Its antigen specificity is not known. The sample holds no much larger clone one base away, and base qualities are not on file.

The CDR3 runs 15 residues from the cysteine to the phenylalanine. Only CDR3 DNA is held: 45 bases, read in frame from base 1. From V the trimming removes 3 bases and from J it removes 5 bases, while the gene matches leave 4 bases of the junction unaccounted for. The germline V gene sets CDR1 to SGHTA and CDR2 to FQGNSA. Stable Graves' hyperthyroidism was defined as the absence of progression to ophthalmopathy over 18 months of follow-up. Hyperthyroidism patients were aged 18 to 65 years and newly diagnosed, with disease duration of less than 2 months. The study excluded patients with uncontrolled infections, other autoimmune diseases, pregnancy or lactation. Diagnoses were established on the basis of clinical symptoms, serum thyroxine and TRAb, thyroid ultrasound, and orbital computed tomography. Total RNA was extracted using Trizol reagent, and RNA quality was assessed on an Agilent 2100 Bioanalyzer.

The TCR beta CDR3 regions were amplified from the RNA transcripts. The first round of RT-PCR for the TCR CDR3 was performed with the HTBI primer set and the Qiagen OneStep RT-PCR kit. The libraries were constructed in a second round of multiplex PCR and then size-selected and purified. Paired-end sequencing of the libraries was performed with 100 bp reads on an Illumina HiSeq2000. Processing in the source paper ran as follows. SOAPnuke was used to process the raw data, removing reads that contained adapters or uncalled bases, had a mean Phred below 15, or lacked an exact match to the constant primer or identifier. COPE v1.2.5 was used to merge the high-quality paired reads, and each unique nucleotide sequence was defined as a clonotype. MiTCR v1.1 was used to align the clonotypes against IMGT TRBV, TRBD and TRBJ reference segments. The analysis was restricted to V-J combinations with a frequency above 0.0001, which together covered 99.2% of the repertoires. The TCS score was defined as F50 (clonal expansion) divided by E x V (chaos), with BLOSUM62-based TCRdist calculated between CDR3 peptides within each V-J. Welch's t-statistics and random forest reduced approximately 520 V-J features to some 14, which were used in a naive Bayes classifier (R e1071). Thyroid-blood repertoire similarity was quantified with the Morisita-Horn index. Using fastp trimming at Q25 and MiXCR clonotype assembly, TCRdb reanalyzed the public sequencing data and kept in-frame beta chains. CDR3 protein duplicates are merged, each entry listing the most common genes and DNA. The V and J calls, along with clone size, are taken from TCRdb and not from the paper's own processing. The sample table holds about 610,000 distinct CDR3 sequences, of which under 60% were seen once. About 8.3% of the sample is held by the ten biggest clonotypes.

The sample was peripheral blood or thyroid tissue (not recorded which). The receptor comes from a woman in her late teens or twenties with Graves' hyperthyroidism. The sequence links TRBV7-2 to TRBJ2-5; 12 central nucleotides agree with TRBD2. The CDR3 region: CASSFGLAGTETQYF. The bases read TGTGCCAGCAGCTTCGGACTAGCGGGAACTGAGACCCAGTACTTC.